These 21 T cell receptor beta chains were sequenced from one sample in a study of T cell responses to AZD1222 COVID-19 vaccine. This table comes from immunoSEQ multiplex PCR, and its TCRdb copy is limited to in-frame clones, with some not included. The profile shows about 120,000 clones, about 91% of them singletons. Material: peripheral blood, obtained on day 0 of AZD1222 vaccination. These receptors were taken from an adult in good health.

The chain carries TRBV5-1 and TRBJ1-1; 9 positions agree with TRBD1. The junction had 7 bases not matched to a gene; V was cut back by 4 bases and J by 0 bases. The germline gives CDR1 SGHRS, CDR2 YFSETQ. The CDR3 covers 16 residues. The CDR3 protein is CASSPGTGFMNTEAFF. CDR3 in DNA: TGCGCCAGCAGCCCCGGGACAGGGTTCATGAACACTGAAGCTTTCTTT.

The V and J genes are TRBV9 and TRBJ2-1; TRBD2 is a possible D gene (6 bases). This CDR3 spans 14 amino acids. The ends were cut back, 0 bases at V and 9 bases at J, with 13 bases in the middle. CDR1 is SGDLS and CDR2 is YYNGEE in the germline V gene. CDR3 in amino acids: CASSVDLVEGEQFF. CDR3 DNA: TGTGCCAGCAGCGTAGATCTGGTGGAGGGTGAGCAGTTCTTC.

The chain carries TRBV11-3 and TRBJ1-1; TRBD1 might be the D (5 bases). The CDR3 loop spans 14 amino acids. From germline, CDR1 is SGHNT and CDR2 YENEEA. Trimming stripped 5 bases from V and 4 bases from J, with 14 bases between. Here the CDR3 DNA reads TGTGCCAGCAGCCAAATAGGGGAGTTCACTGAAGCTTTCTTT. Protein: CASSQIGEFTEAFF.

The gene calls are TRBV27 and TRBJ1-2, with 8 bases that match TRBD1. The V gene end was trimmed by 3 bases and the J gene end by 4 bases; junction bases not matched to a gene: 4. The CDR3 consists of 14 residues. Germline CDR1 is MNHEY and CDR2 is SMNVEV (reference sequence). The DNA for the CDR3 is TGTGCCAGCAGTTTCACAGGGGGTTCCTATGGCTACACCTTC. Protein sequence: CASSFTGGSYGYTF.

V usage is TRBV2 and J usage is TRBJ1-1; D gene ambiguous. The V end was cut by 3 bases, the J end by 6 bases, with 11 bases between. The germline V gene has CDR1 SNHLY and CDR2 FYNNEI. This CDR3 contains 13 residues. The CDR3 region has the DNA TGTGCCAGCAGTGATCGGGGTTCGGCTGAAGCTTTCTTT. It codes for CASSDRGSAEAFF.

The CDR3 bases are TGTGCCAGCAGCTCTAGCGGGGGTGGGTACAATGAGCAGTTCTTC. Residues: CASSSSGGGYNEQFF. This sequence joins TRBV3-1 (or the pseudogene TRBV3-2) and TRBJ2-1; 10 bases fit TRBD2. The CDR3 is 15 amino acids. In germline, CDR1 is LGHDT, CDR2 YNNKEL (reference sequence). With V trimmed by 5 bases and J by 4 bases, 5 bases remained unmatched.

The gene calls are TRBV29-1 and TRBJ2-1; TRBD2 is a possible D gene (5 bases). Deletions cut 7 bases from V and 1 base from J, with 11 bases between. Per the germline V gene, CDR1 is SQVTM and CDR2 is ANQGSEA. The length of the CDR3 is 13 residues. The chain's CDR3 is CSAYPGSYNEQFF. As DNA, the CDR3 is TGCAGCGCATACCCGGGATCCTACAATGAGCAGTTCTTC.

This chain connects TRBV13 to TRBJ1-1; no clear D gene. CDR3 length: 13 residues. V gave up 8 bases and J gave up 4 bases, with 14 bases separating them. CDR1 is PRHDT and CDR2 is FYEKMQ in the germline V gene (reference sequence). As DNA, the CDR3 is TGTGCCAGCTCCCGAGAAGTGGGCACTGAAGCTTTCTTT. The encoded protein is CASSREVGTEAFF.

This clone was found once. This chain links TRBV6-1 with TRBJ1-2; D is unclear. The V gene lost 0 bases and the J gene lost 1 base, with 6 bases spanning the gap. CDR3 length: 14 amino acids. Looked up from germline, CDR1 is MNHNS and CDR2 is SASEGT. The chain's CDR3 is CASSEALINYGYTF. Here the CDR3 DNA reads TGTGCCAGCAGTGAAGCTTTGATTAACTATGGCTACACCTTC.

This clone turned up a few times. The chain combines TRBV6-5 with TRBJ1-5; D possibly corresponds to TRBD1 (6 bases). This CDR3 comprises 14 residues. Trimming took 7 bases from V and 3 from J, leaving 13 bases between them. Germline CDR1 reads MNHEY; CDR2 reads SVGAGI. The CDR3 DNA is TGTGCCAGCACACCTGGACAGTCCAATCAGCCCCAGCATTTT. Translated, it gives CASTPGQSNQPQHF.

CDR3 region: CASTEVPGETQYF. CDR3 bases: TGTGCCAGCACCGAGGTTCCGGGGGAGACCCAGTACTTC. V and J are TRBV2 and TRBJ2-5; tentative D call: TRBD2 (5 bases). Trimming removed 7 bases from V and 5 bases from J, with 14 bases in between. CDR1 is SNHLY, CDR2 FYNNEI, per germline. This CDR3 region has 13 residues.

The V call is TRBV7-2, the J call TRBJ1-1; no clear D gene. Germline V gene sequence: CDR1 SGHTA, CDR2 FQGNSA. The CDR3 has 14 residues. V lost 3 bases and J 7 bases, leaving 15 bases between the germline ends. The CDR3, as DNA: TGTGCCAGCAGCTTGGTATCGACGGTGATTGAAGCTTTCTTT. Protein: CASSLVSTVIEAFF. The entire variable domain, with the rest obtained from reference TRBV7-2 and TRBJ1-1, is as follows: GAGVSQSPSNKVTEKGKDVELRCDPISGHTALYWYRQSLGQGLEFLIYFQGNSAPDKSGLPSDRFSAERTGGSVSTLTIQRTQQEDSAVYLCASSLVSTVIEAFFGQGTRLTVV.

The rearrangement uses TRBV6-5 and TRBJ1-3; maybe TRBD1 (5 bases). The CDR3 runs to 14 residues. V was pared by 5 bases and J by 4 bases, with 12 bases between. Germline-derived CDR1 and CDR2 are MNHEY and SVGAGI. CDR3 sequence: CASSQQGGGNTIYF. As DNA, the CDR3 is TGTGCCAGCAGTCAGCAGGGTGGAGGAAACACCATATATTTT.

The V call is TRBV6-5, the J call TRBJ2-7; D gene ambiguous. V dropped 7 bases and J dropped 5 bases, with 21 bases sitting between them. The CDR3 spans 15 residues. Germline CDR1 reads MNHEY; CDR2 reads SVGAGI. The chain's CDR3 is CASTMDRPKFHEQYF. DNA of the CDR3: TGTGCCAGCACGATGGACCGCCCCAAATTCCACGAGCAGTACTTC.

CDR3 loop: CASSLSGTGDTEAFF. CDR3 DNA: TGTGCCAGCAGTTTATCCGGGACAGGAGACACTGAAGCTTTCTTT. J is TRBJ1-1 and V is TRBV28; 8 nucleotides match TRBD1. The CDR3 is made up of 15 amino acids. The V gene end was trimmed by 1 base and the J gene end by 3 bases; junction bases not matched to a gene: 4. The germline CDR1 and CDR2 sequences are MDHEN and SYDVKM.

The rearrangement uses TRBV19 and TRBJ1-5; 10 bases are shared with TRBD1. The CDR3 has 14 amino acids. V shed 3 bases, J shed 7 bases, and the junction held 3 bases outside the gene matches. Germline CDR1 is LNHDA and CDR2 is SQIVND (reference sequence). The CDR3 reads CASSIRDRGQPQHF. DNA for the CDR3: TGTGCCAGTAGTATCCGGGACAGGGGACAGCCCCAGCATTTT.

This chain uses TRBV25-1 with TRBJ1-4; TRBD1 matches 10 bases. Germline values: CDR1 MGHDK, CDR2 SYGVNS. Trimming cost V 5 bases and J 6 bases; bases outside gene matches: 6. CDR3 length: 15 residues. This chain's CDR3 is CASSPGTGVDEKLFF. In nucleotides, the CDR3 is TGTGCCAGCAGTCCTGGGACAGGGGTGGATGAAAAACTGTTTTTT.

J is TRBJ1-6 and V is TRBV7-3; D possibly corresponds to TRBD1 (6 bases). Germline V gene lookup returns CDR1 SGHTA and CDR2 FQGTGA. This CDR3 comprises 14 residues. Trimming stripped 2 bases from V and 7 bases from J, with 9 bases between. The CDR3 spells CASSLGQRNSPLHF. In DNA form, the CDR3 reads TGTGCCAGCAGCTTAGGACAGAGGAATTCACCCCTCCACTTT.

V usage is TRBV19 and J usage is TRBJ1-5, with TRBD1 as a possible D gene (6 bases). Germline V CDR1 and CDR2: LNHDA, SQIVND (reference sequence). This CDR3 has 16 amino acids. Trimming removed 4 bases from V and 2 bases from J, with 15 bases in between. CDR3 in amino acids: CASSTTGRAGNQPQHF. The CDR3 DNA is TGTGCCAGTAGTACTACAGGGAGGGCTGGCAATCAGCCCCAGCATTTT.

The CDR3 DNA follows: TGTGCCAGCAGCCCCTGGGGCCCCGGGACTGGCAGGTACAATGAGCAGTTCTTC. Protein product: CASSPWGPGTGRYNEQFF. The rearrangement links TRBV7-8 to TRBJ2-1; D possibly corresponds to TRBD2 (6 bases). The germline V gene has CDR1 SGHVS and CDR2 FQNEAQ. The CDR3 is 18 residues long. V lost 5 bases to trimming and J lost 4 bases, with 24 bases between them.

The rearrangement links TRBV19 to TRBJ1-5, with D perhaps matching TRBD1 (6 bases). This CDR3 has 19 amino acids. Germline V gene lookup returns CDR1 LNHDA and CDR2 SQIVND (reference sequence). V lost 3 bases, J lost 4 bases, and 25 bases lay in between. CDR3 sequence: CASSIPTPLLGQGNQPQHF. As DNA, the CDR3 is TGTGCCAGTAGTATTCCGACTCCTCTCCTTGGGCAGGGGAATCAGCCCCAGCATTTT.